The 15 T cell receptor beta chains below all came from one sample that was sequenced in a study of shared clonotypes between healthy human individuals. Using immunoSEQ multiplex PCR, the repertoire was profiled, and TCRdb retains in-frame clones only, with some absent. Of approximately 470,000 clones listed, approximately 81% are singletons. The sample consisted of PBMCs. The origin of the receptors is a woman aged 35 to 49 in good health. Some clones in this sample may be carry-over from other donors' samples.

CDR3 loop: CASSFYTDTQYF. For the CDR3, the DNA is TGCGCCAGCAGCTTTTACACAGATACGCAGTATTTT. The V and J genes are TRBV5-1 and TRBJ2-3; D not resolved. V was pared by 2 bases and J by 2 bases, with 3 bases between. This CDR3 spans 12 amino acids. Germline values: CDR1 SGHRS, CDR2 YFSETQ.

For this clone: The sample carries other DNA sequences with the same CDR3. The chain links TRBV5-4 to TRBJ2-5; 13 bases line up with TRBD2. The V gene's germline CDR1 is SGHNT and CDR2 YYREEE (reference sequence). The CDR3 loop spans 17 amino acids. The J segment lost 5 bases and the V segment lost 0 bases, leaving 7 bases of the junction unmatched. The CDR3 spells CASSLGTSGGRRETQYF. CDR3 coding DNA: TGTGCCAGCAGCTTGGGGACTAGCGGGGGAAGGCGGGAGACCCAGTACTTC.

The J gene is TRBJ2-3, the V gene TRBV21-1. TRBV21-1 is classified as a pseudogene. The CDR3 consists of 16 residues. CDR3 DNA sequence: TGTGCCAGCAGCAAAGAGGCTGAGATGAGCACAGATACGCAGTATTTT. Protein: CASSKEAEMSTDTQYF.

The chain has TRBV6-1 and TRBJ2-5; maybe TRBD1 (5 bases). Per the germline V gene, CDR1 is MNHNS and CDR2 is SASEGT. Trimming removed 5 bases from V and 0 bases from J, with 13 bases in between. CDR3 length: 15 amino acids. CDR3 in amino acids: CASSRQGTYQETQYF. For the CDR3, the DNA is TGTGCCAGCAGTCGGCAGGGAACGTACCAAGAGACCCAGTACTTC.

The sample holds one count of this clone. This likely reflects a read error, since a far larger clone is one base away. V is TRBV4-1 and J is TRBJ2-7, with 7 bases matching TRBD2. The CDR3 loop spans 17 amino acids. The germline V gene encodes CDR1 MGHRA and CDR2 YSYEKL. This CDR3 is CGSSLITGTTLSYEQYF. CDR3 bases: TGCGGCAGCAGCCTAATTACCGGGACTACCCTTTCCTACGAGCAGTACTTC.

This chain links TRBV18 with TRBJ2-5; a possible D gene is TRBD2 (6 bases). The CDR3 totals 16 residues. V lost 3 bases to trimming and J lost 5 bases, with 19 bases between them. Germline V gives CDR1 KGHSH, CDR2 LQKENI. CDR3 sequence: CASSPRGAGRSETQYF. DNA of the CDR3: TGTGCCAGCTCACCCCGTGGGGCGGGGAGGTCGGAGACCCAGTACTTC.

This clone was seen only once. A far larger clone lies a single base away; this is likely a read error. The same CDR3 is also encoded by other DNA sequences in this sample. V gene TRBV11-3 combines with J gene TRBJ2-7; tentatively, D is TRBD2 (5 bases). V dropped 6 bases and J dropped 4 bases, with 19 bases sitting between them. Germline V gene lookup returns CDR1 SGHNT and CDR2 YENEEA. CDR3 size: 15 residues. CDR3 in DNA: TGTGCCAGCAGTGAAGCCGGGGAGACCTCATACGAGCAGTACTTC. Protein product: CASSEAGETSYEQYF.

V usage is TRBV5-1 and J usage is TRBJ2-7, with TRBD1 matching 8 bases. CDR1 is SGHRS, CDR2 YFSETQ, per germline. J gave up 7 bases and V 3 bases, and 6 bases lay outside the gene matches. CDR3 length: 13 residues. Here the CDR3 reads CASSYNRDREQYF. The CDR3 nucleotides are TGCGCCAGCAGCTACAACAGGGACAGGGAGCAGTACTTC.

The genes are TRBV6-5 and TRBJ2-7; the match to TRBD1 covers 8 bases. The germline CDR1 and CDR2 sequences are MNHEY and SVGAGI. The CDR3 is 14 amino acids. The J segment lost 0 bases and the V segment lost 5 bases, leaving 3 bases of the junction unmatched. CDR3 sequence: CASSRQGISYEQYF. The CDR3 bases are TGTGCCAGCAGTAGACAGGGGATCTCCTACGAGCAGTACTTC.

V usage is TRBV5-4 and J usage is TRBJ2-7; 9 positions agree with TRBD2. Germline CDR1 SGHNT, CDR2 YYREEE (reference sequence). With V trimmed by 1 base and J by 2 bases, 4 bases remained unmatched. The CDR3 consists of 15 residues. Here the CDR3 DNA reads TGTGCCAGCAGCTTGCTGGCTAGCGGGGCCTACGAGCAGTACTTC. This sequence encodes CASSLLASGAYEQYF.

About this clone: A single base is all that separates this from a far larger clone, so a read error is likely. This specimen includes other DNA sequences encoding the same CDR3. The rearrangement joins TRBV28 to TRBJ2-7, with D tentatively TRBD1 (5 bases). The CDR3 contains 14 residues. The V gene's germline CDR1 is MDHEN and CDR2 SYDVKM. The chain's CDR3 is CASSSKAGPYEQYF. The CDR3 DNA reads as TGTGCCAGCAGCTCCAAGGCAGGGCCCTACGAGCAGTACTTT.

Note on this clone: A read error likely explains this, since a far larger clone differs by one base. This chain uses TRBV4-1 with TRBJ2-5; tentatively, D is TRBD1 (6 bases). Judging by the DNA end, TRBJ2-7 fits better; the J call may be wrong. The CDR3 spans 14 residues. Germline V gene sequence: CDR1 MGHRA, CDR2 YSYEKL. CDR3 in DNA: TGCACCAGCAGCTTAATGACAGGTCCCTACGAGCAGTACTTC. This sequence encodes CTSSLMTGPYEQYF.

As to this clone: A read error is possible here, since a much larger clone lies one base away. This chain links TRBV7-3 with TRBJ2-1; D gene unclear. Trimming pared 4 bases from V and 8 bases from J, leaving 12 bases between. CDR1 SGHTA and CDR2 FQGTGA come from the germline V gene. This CDR3 region has 13 residues. CDR3 sequence: CASSSMVFDEQFF. The CDR3 coding sequence is TGTGCCAGCAGCTCCATGGTGTTCGATGAGCAGTTCTTC.

A word on this clone: A read error may produce the germline difference seen at one junction end. The V call is TRBV7-2, the J call TRBJ2-5; D gene uncertain. The CDR3 runs 14 residues. CDR1 and CDR2 (germline): SGHTA, FQGNSA. CDR3 DNA: TGTGCCAGCACCTTACCCCCCCACCAAGAGACCCAGTACTTC. Residues: CASTLPPHQETQYF.

This chain joins TRBV18 and TRBJ2-3, with D possibly matching TRBD2 (5 bases). Deletions cut 1 base from V and 2 bases from J, with 10 bases between. The length of the CDR3 is 15 residues. Germline values: CDR1 KGHSH, CDR2 LQKENI. The CDR3, as DNA: TGTGCCAGCTCACCACGGCGGGTCTCCACAGATACGCAGTATTTT. Translated, it gives CASSPRRVSTDTQYF.